This T cell receptor (beta chain) was recorded in a study of cytomegalovirus exposure and HLA in healthy donors. Study observations and caveats: V- and J-gene trimming in TCR beta was tied to a missense DCLRE1C variant by an analysis performed later. Indistinguishability led to the exclusion of some V segments, TRBV6-2 and TRBV6-3 included. TCR beta sequences reportedly predicted the HLA-A and HLA-B alleles of most subjects accurately. In a later analysis, common viral pathogens appeared linked to several of the most significant clusters.

This clone appeared a single time. Its target is not known. CDR3 size: 15 residues. V lost 0 bases to trimming and J lost 1 base, with 9 bases between them. The germline gives CDR1 SEHNR, CDR2 FQNEAQ (reference sequence). The primer mix had 60 Vbeta and 13 Jbeta primers. Method: immunoSEQ multiplex PCR; TCRdb's copy keeps in-frame clones and lacks some. The sample has more than 95,000 clones, over 70% seen once; the top ten hold around a tenth. J is TRBJ1-1 and V is TRBV7-9; D might be TRBD1 (5 bases). The specimen sequenced was PBMCs. The receptor comes from a woman aged 45-65 years in good health and CMV-seropositive. The CDR3: CASSLALGGNTEAFF. CDR3 nucleotides: TGTGCCAGCAGCTTAGCGCTGGGGGGGAACACTGAAGCTTTCTTT.